This T cell receptor beta chain emerged from a study of T-cell memory formation after mild COVID-19. Findings and caveats of the study: Among CD4+ contracting clones, most were CM and EM, and CD8+ ones EMRA.

TCR alpha and TCR beta cDNA libraries carrying sample barcodes and UMIs were produced by 5'RACE using constant-segment primers. From the 5' RACE reads, TCRdb called clonotypes with MiXCR, one entry per CDR3 protein. The sample lists some 180,000 distinct CDR3 sequences; less than 20% were seen once. This clonotype showed up just a few times. The target antigen is unknown. J lost 5 bases, V lost 7 bases, and 12 bases had no gene match. The germline V gene encodes CDR1 SGHRS and CDR2 YFSETQ. There are 15 residues in the CDR3. Sequencing used PBMCs or a T cell subset sorted from them (not recorded which). The receptor comes from a man younger than 35 who had mild COVID-19 (a few samples of this study predate the infection). Cell type and time point are not known. The rearrangement uses TRBV5-1 and TRBJ2-1; 7 bases fit TRBD2. The CDR3 protein is CASVVVPGGNNEQFF. The DNA for the CDR3 is TGCGCCAGCGTGGTGGTTCCGGGGGGTAACAATGAGCAGTTCTTC.